In its sample, the clone carrying this T cell receptor beta chain was seen a few times. What it recognizes is unknown. The source of the sample is a study of CD8+ T cells in alopecia areata. General study points: With patients, TCR sharing proved less clear than in mice, a difference possibly related to HLA.

Per the germline V gene, CDR1 is SGHTA and CDR2 is FQGNSA. The CDR3 is 14 amino acids. The V gene lost 3 bases and the J gene lost 5 bases, with 10 bases spanning the gap. Once RNA had been extracted, it was reverse transcribed into cDNA to act as the sequencing template. Data came from immunoSEQ multiplex PCR; TCRdb stores just in-frame clones and leaves some out. The sample holds over 120,000 clones, roughly 50% seen once. This sequence was found in a human donor with alopecia areata. This sequence joins TRBV7-2 and TRBJ2-2; possible D gene TRBD1, 6 bases. Sequencing was performed on CD4+ T cells sorted from blood, taken at week 0. CDR3 region: CASSLDRLTGELFF. The CDR3 DNA is TGTGCCAGCAGCTTGGACAGACTAACCGGGGAGCTGTTTTTT.